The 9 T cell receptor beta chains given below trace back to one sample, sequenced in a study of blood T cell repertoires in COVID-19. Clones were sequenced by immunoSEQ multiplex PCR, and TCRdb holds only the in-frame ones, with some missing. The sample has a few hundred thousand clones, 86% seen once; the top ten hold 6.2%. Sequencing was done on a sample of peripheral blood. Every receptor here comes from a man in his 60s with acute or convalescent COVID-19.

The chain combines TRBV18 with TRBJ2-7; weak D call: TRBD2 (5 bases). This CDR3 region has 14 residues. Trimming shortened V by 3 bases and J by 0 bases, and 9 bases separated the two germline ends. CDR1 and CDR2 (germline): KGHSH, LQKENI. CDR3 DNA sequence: TGTGCCAGCTCACCCAGGACTGCCTCCTACGAGCAGTACTTC. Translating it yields CASSPRTASYEQYF.

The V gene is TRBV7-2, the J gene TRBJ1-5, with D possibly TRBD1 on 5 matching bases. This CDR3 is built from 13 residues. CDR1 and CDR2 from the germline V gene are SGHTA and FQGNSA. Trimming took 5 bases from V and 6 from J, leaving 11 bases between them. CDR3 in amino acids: CASSPETVQPQHF. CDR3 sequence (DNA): TGTGCCAGCAGCCCAGAGACAGTTCAGCCCCAGCATTTT. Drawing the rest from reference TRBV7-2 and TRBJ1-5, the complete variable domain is GAGVSQSPSNKVTEKGKDVELRCDPISGHTALYWYRQSLGQGLEFLIYFQGNSAPDKSGLPSDRFSAERTGGSVSTLTIQRTQQEDSAVYLCASSPETVQPQHFGDGTRLSIL.

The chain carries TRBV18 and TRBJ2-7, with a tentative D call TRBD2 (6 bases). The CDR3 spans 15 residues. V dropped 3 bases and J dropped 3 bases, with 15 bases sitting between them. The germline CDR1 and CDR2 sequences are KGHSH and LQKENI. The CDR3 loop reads CASSPVGLPNYEQYF. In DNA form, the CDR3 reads TGTGCCAGCTCACCGGTGGGACTGCCGAACTACGAGCAGTACTTC.

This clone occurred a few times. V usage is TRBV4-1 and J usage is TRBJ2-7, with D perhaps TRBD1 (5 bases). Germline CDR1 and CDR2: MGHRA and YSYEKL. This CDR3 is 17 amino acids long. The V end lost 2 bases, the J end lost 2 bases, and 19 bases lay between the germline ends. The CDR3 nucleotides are TGCGCCAGCAGCCAACCCCCTAGGTGGCAGGGCCCCTACGAGCAGTACTTC. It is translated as CASSQPPRWQGPYEQYF.

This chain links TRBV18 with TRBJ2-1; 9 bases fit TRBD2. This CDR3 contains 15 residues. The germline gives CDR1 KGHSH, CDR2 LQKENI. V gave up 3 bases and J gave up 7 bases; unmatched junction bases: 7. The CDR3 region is CASSPLGLAENEQFF. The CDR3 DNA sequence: TGTGCCAGCTCACCCTTGGGACTAGCCGAAAATGAGCAGTTCTTC.

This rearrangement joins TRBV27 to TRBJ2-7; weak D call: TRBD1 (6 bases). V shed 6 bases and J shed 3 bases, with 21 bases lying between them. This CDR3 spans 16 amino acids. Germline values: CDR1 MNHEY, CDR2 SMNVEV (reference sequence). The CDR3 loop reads CASSTPRPDSFYEQYF. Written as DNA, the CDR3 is TGTGCCAGCAGCACCCCCCGGCCGGACAGCTTCTACGAGCAGTACTTC.

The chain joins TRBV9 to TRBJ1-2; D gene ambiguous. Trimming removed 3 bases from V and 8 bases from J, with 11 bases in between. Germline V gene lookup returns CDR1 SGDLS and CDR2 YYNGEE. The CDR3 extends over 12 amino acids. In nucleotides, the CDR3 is TGTGCCAGCAGCGCGAAACCGGGGGGCTACACCTTC. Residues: CASSAKPGGYTF.

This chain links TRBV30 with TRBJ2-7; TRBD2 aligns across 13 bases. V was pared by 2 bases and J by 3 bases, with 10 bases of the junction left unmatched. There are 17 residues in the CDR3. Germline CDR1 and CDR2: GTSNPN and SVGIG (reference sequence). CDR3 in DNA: TGTGCCTGGAGTAAATATTGGACTAGCGGGAGAGGCTACGAGCAGTACTTC. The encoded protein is CAWSKYWTSGRGYEQYF.

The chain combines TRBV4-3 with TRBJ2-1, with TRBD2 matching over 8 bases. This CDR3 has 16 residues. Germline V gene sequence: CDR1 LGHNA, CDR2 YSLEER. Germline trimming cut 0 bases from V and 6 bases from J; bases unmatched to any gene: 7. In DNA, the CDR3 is TGCGCCAGCAGCCAAGATTCGCCCAGCGGGAGCAATGAGCAGTTCTTC. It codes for CASSQDSPSGSNEQFF.